Listed below are T cell receptor beta chains from one sample, sequenced in a study of blood T cell repertoires in COVID-19. Measured with immunoSEQ multiplex PCR; TCRdb has only the in-frame clones, and not every one. The sample shows about 270,000 clones, around four fifths of them seen only once. The sequenced material came from peripheral blood. Every receptor here comes from a woman aged 50 to 60 with active or convalescent COVID-19. Each CDR3 is given with its conserved first and last residue. The order of the fields is V gene, CDR3 protein.

>TRBV10-2
CASSEPGALTF
>TRBV3-1/TRBV3-2
CASSQSLSGGLAGNTIYF
>TRBV18
CASSPLGGETQYF
>TRBV6-1
CASSELAGVETQYF
>TRBV19
CASRWTGDQPQHF
>TRBV27
CASSLSNEGASNQPQHF
>TRBV29-1
CSVRRDRGSYNEQFF
>TRBV16
CASSYRDQETQYF
>TRBV2
CASSYMASRSYEQYF
>TRBV5-4
CASSPNPSSGRDGELFF
>TRBV7-9
CASSLSGLGPQHF
>TRBV29-1
CSAVVDWGYGYTF
>TRBV3-1/TRBV3-2
CASSQFPSHEQFF
>TRBV28
CASSPPFSNYGYTF
>TRBV9
CASSGTGWGYGYTF
>TRBV3-1/TRBV3-2
CASSQDHPRARLGTDTQYF
>TRBV6-5
CASVGVTEAFF
>TRBV30
CAWSARQGRNTEAFF
>TRBV7-2
CASSLVGTGNTEAFF
>TRBV5-1
CASSLEGSSAEAFF
>TRBV6-5
CASHRGPLYEQYF
>TRBV7-8
CASSLGGGFYEQYF
>TRBV19
CASSRRTGEYEQYF
>TRBV19
CASMNRGANTEAFF
>TRBV2
CASMLKGYRELYEQYF
>TRBV28
CASPPERVRNTEAFF
>TRBV27
CASSLPGVRQFF
>TRBV5-6
CASSFRTGSYNSPLHF
>TRBV19
CASSNRGREDYNEQFF
>TRBV2
CASFLGGGEQYF
>TRBV7-2
CASSSGMGQANQPQHF
>TRBV2
CASTPGLAGRNEQFF
>TRBV5-6
CASSPPGLYGYTF
>TRBV5-1
CASSLRDRGQETQYF
>TRBV5-1
CASSLITGTGNTEAFF
>TRBV7-3
CASSLIGGTSTYEQYF
>TRBV3-1/TRBV3-2
CASSQDRGLAGGIGELFF
>TRBV28
CASSFLGQGGSYEQYF
>TRBV2
CASRAGTTNTEAFF
>TRBV7-8
CASSLPGWIPGNTIYF
>TRBV19
CASSIRTQNTEAFF
>TRBV6-5
CASTSTGGYNEQFF
>TRBV7-8
CASSPRLAGYNEQFF
>TRBV14
CASSQDAGLGEQYF
>TRBV27
CASRPHRGPMNTEAFF
>TRBV3-1/TRBV3-2
CASSQDPILAGLAGVSYEQYF
>TRBV28
CASSASGTSYEQYF
>TRBV7-2
CASSLALSQGFYNEQFF
>TRBV15
CATSRDLNQPQHF
>TRBV2
CASSGAGGPVDTQYF
>TRBV7-9
CASSPTVGVPLGYTF
>TRBV5-1
CASSLTGTGPRDGYTF
>TRBV15
CATSRETLAGMSRNEQFF
>TRBV24-1
CATSDPSTDTQYF
>TRBV18
CASSPASGSAYGEQYF
>TRBV28
CASSSPRTSGRYNEQFF
>TRBV4-1
CASSYRGSYEQYF
>TRBV12-3/TRBV12-4
CASRILTDTQYF
>TRBV6-5
CASSYSGQGNQPQHF
>TRBV30
CARAEGPYEQYF